A single sample is the source of the 31 T cell receptor beta chains below, sequenced in a study of human T cells and chemical hapten exposure. TCRdb ran MiXCR on the RACE reads and lists one entry per CDR3 protein. The sample carries around 120,000 distinct CDR3 sequences, about 14% recorded once. The sample's time point: pre-sensitization, week 0. The treatment here: therapeutic diphenylcyclopropenone sensitization with weekly scalp DPC. The source was whole blood, collected in connection with sensitization to the hapten diphenylcyclopropenone (DPC). Receptor source: a woman between 18 and 29 years old with alopecia areata. Some clones in this sample may be carry-over from other donors' samples.

This clonotype was counted a few times. This sequence joins TRBV7-2 and TRBJ2-5; tentative D call: TRBD1 (6 bases). The V end was cut by 4 bases, the J end by 5 bases, with 17 bases between. CDR3 size: 15 residues. Germline lookup yields CDR1 SGHTA and CDR2 FQGNSA. CDR3 loop: CASSSPTGTTETQYF. CDR3 nucleotide sequence: TGTGCCAGCAGCTCCCCGACAGGTACGACGGAGACCCAGTACTTC.

This clonotype was seen ten or more times. The V gene is TRBV6-5, the J gene TRBJ2-7, with D perhaps TRBD2 (5 bases). V lost 6 bases, J lost 4 bases, and 16 bases lay in between. The CDR3 consists of 14 residues. The germline CDR1 and CDR2 sequences are MNHEY and SVGAGI. CDR3 nucleotides: TGTGCCAGCAGCCCTCATCGCGGGTTTTACGAGCAGTACTTC. The encoded protein is CASSPHRGFYEQYF.

This chain joins TRBV19 and TRBJ2-7; a possible D gene is TRBD2 (5 bases). CDR3 length: 14 amino acids. V dropped 6 bases and J dropped 2 bases, with 14 bases sitting between them. Germline V CDR1 and CDR2: LNHDA, SQIVND (reference sequence). In DNA form, the CDR3 reads TGTGCCAGTAGCCCCGCGGGCATACCCTACGAGCAGTACTTC. Amino acid sequence: CASSPAGIPYEQYF. The whole variable domain, remainder taken from reference TRBV19 and TRBJ2-7, is DGGITQSPKYLFRKEGQNVTLSCEQNLNHDAMYWYRQDPGQGLRLIYYSQIVNDFQKGDIAEGYSVSREKKESFPLTVTSAQKNPTAFYLCASSPAGIPYEQYFGPGTRLTVT.

To note about this clonotype: Germline is not matched at one junction end, which may reflect a read error. This chain links TRBV7-8 with TRBJ2-7; D is uncertain. There are 16 residues in the CDR3. The germline CDR1 and CDR2 sequences are SGHVS and FQNEAQ. DNA for the CDR3: TGTGTCAGCAGCTTAGTTTCTACCGGGTCGACCTACGAGCAGTACTTC. It specifies CVSSLVSTGSTYEQYF.

The chain couples TRBV30 to TRBJ1-1, with D hard to call. This CDR3 comprises 13 residues. From germline, CDR1 is GTSNPN and CDR2 SVGIG (reference sequence). The V and J ends lost 0 bases and 4 bases respectively, with 9 bases between them. The CDR3 loop reads CAWSVRPSTEAFF. The CDR3 coding sequence is TGTGCCTGGAGTGTGAGACCCAGCACTGAAGCTTTCTTT.

This clonotype was picked up many times. The gene calls are TRBV16 and TRBJ1-2; D call uncertain. CDR3 size: 16 residues. The germline gives CDR1 KGHSY, CDR2 FQNENV. Between the trimmed V and J ends, which lost 0 bases and 0 bases, there was a span of 11 bases. This CDR3 is CASSQSGTDPNYGYTF. The CDR3 bases are TGTGCCAGCAGCCAATCGGGAACCGATCCTAACTATGGCTACACCTTC.

This clonotype was recorded at least ten times. V gene TRBV6-2 or TRBV6-3 combines with J gene TRBJ2-5; TRBD2 might be the D (5 bases). The CDR3 is 13 residues long. Germline assignment: CDR1 MNHEY and CDR2 SVGEGT. V was clipped by 5 bases and J by 9 bases, with 16 bases between them. The CDR3 DNA is TGTGCCAGCAGTAACAGCTGGCGGGTAGCCCAGTACTTC. Its translation is CASSNSWRVAQYF.

J is TRBJ2-5 and V is TRBV11-2, with 9 bases aligning to TRBD1. The trim removed 2 bases at V and 10 bases at J, leaving 2 bases unmatched. Germline V gene sequence: CDR1 SGHAT, CDR2 FQNNGV. The CDR3 consists of 12 residues. The CDR3 sequence is CASSLSTGGQYF. For the CDR3, the DNA is TGTGCCAGCAGCTTATCGACAGGGGGCCAGTACTTC.

The chain recombines TRBV20-1 with TRBJ2-6; D is unclear. The CDR3 spans 14 residues. V shed 3 bases and J shed 0 bases, with 6 bases lying between them. Per germline, CDR1 DFQATT and CDR2 SNEGSKA (reference sequence). The CDR3 DNA reads as TGCAGTGCTAGCCCCAACTCTGGGGCCAACGTCCTGACTTTC. Its protein is CSASPNSGANVLTF.

This clonotype was found many times. The chain has TRBV4-3 and TRBJ2-5, with D possibly matching TRBD2 (5 bases). Germline V gene lookup returns CDR1 LGHNA and CDR2 YSLEER. Trimming pared 1 base from V and 5 bases from J, leaving 14 bases between. The CDR3 runs 15 residues. The CDR3 loop is CASSQVVKRSETQYF. CDR3 bases: TGCGCCAGCAGCCAAGTTGTCAAGCGGTCGGAGACCCAGTACTTC.

The genes are TRBV7-7 and TRBJ2-2; tentatively, D is TRBD2 (5 bases). V lost 2 bases to trimming and J lost 1 base, with 5 bases between them. This CDR3 region has 14 residues. The germline V gene encodes CDR1 SSHAT and CDR2 FNYEAQ (reference sequence). CDR3 in amino acids: CASSLRGNTGELFF. CDR3 coding DNA: TGTGCCAGCAGCTTACGGGGGAACACCGGGGAGCTGTTTTTT. Using reference TRBV7-7 and TRBJ2-2 for the parts outside the CDR3, the full variable domain is GAGVSQSPRYKVTKRGQDVTLRCDPISSHATLYWYQQALGQGPEFLTYFNYEAQPDKSGLPSDRFSAERPEGSISTLTIQRTEQRDSAMYRCASSLRGNTGELFFGEGSRLTVL.

This chain uses TRBV5-6 with TRBJ2-7, with D maybe TRBD2 (7 bases). From germline, CDR1 is SGHDT and CDR2 YYEEEE. This CDR3 has 15 amino acids. Trimming took 1 base from V and 6 from J, leaving 17 bases between them. The CDR3 bases are TGTGCCAGCAGCTTGCTCCGGGGGGCAGGGAGCGAGCAGTACTTC. The encoded protein is CASSLLRGAGSEQYF.

This clonotype was seen only a few times. The chain recombines TRBV19 with TRBJ1-2, with D unresolved. Trimming took off 2 bases at V and 8 bases at J, with 12 bases between the two ends. The CDR3 spans 13 residues. Germline V gives CDR1 LNHDA, CDR2 SQIVND (reference sequence). CDR3 bases: TGTGCCAGTAGTATACCGGGTGCCCTAGGCTACACCTTC. Translation gives CASSIPGALGYTF. The full variable domain, completed using reference TRBV19 and TRBJ1-2, is DGGITQSPKYLFRKEGQNVTLSCEQNLNHDAMYWYRQDPGQGLRLIYYSQIVNDFQKGDIAEGYSVSREKKESFPLTVTSAQKNPTAFYLCASSIPGALGYTFGSGTRLTVV.

This clonotype was observed a few times. The chain carries TRBV6-2 or TRBV6-3 and TRBJ2-7; a possible D gene is TRBD1 (7 bases). The length of the CDR3 is 18 residues. V shed 6 bases and J shed 5 bases, with 29 bases lying between them. From germline, CDR1 is MNHEY and CDR2 SVGEGT. CDR3 sequence: CASSRQGGGTSGLHEQYF. The CDR3 nucleotides read TGTGCCAGCAGCCGGCAAGGGGGCGGGACGTCGGGCCTCCACGAGCAGTACTTC.

In its sample, this clonotype was seen many times. This sequence joins TRBV7-2 and TRBJ2-6, with D uncertain. Germline V gene data show CDR1 as SGHTA and CDR2 as FQGNSA. The V gene lost 1 base and the J gene lost 0 bases, with 7 bases spanning the gap. The CDR3 contains 16 residues. In DNA, the CDR3 is TGTGCCAGCAGCTTAGTCGGGTACTCTGGGGCCAACGTCCTGACTTTC. It encodes CASSLVGYSGANVLTF.

The chain combines TRBV7-2 with TRBJ2-3; TRBD2 matches at 13 bases. The germline V gene encodes CDR1 SGHTA and CDR2 FQGNSA. CDR3 length: 16 residues. V shed 4 bases and J 6 bases; nucleotides not matched to a gene: 7. CDR3 DNA sequence: TGTGCCAGCAGCTCCCGACTAGCGGGGGGCGCGGATACGCAGTATTTT. Its protein product is CASSSRLAGGADTQYF.

This clonotype was seen a handful of times. The J gene is TRBJ2-5, the V gene TRBV12-3 or TRBV12-4, with D possibly matching TRBD2 (6 bases). There are 14 residues in the CDR3. Trimming left V 4 bases short and J 4 bases short, with 13 bases between. This CDR3 reads CASSWRAQGETQYF. The DNA for the CDR3 is TGTGCCAGCAGTTGGAGGGCCCAGGGAGAGACCCAGTACTTC.

The chain joins TRBV10-2 to TRBJ2-3; the D is unclear. V was shortened by 7 bases and J by 2 bases, with 7 bases between the two germline ends. Germline V gene sequence: CDR1 WSHSY, CDR2 SAAADI. The CDR3 is 12 residues long. CDR3 DNA sequence: TGCGCCAGCACCTTAGACACAGATACGCAGTATTTT. This codes for CASTLDTDTQYF.

In this sample, this clonotype turned up a few times. This rearrangement joins TRBV29-1 to TRBJ2-7, with a weak D call TRBD2 (5 bases). The CDR3 runs to 13 residues. Trimming shortened V by 4 bases and J by 2 bases, and 12 bases separated the two germline ends. Germline CDR1 and CDR2: SQVTM and ANQGSEA. The CDR3 loop is CSVVGEPTYEQYF. Written as DNA, the CDR3 is TGCAGCGTTGTCGGGGAGCCCACCTACGAGCAGTACTTC.

The rearrangement uses TRBV27 and TRBJ1-6, with 7 bases aligning to TRBD1. CDR3 length equals 15 residues. CDR1 and CDR2 (germline): MNHEY, SMNVEV (reference sequence). V lost 7 bases and J lost 9; bases outside the gene matches: 12. CDR3 DNA: TGTGCCAGCACCAAACTACAGGGGCTGGGTTCACCCCTCCACTTT. The encoded protein is CASTKLQGLGSPLHF.

This clonotype was detected a few times. The chain joins TRBV7-3 to TRBJ1-2; possibly TRBD1 for D (5 bases). The germline V gene encodes CDR1 SGHTA and CDR2 FQGTGA. The CDR3 is 13 residues long. Trimming shortened V by 2 bases and J by 6 bases, and 10 bases separated the two germline ends. CDR3 nucleotides: TGTGCCAGCAGCTTAGAAGGGGCAAATGGCTACACCTTC. Protein: CASSLEGANGYTF. The entire variable domain, with the rest obtained from reference TRBV7-3 and TRBJ1-2, is as follows: GAGVSQTPSNKVTEKGKYVELRCDPISGHTALYWYRQSLGQGPEFLIYFQGTGAADDSGLPNDRFFAVRPEGSVSTLKIQRTERGDSAVYLCASSLEGANGYTFGSGTRLTVV.

There are many counts of this clonotype. The CDR3 reads CASSLVNTNSPLHF. Written as DNA, the CDR3 is TGTGCCAGCAGCTTAGTGAACACAAATTCACCCCTCCACTTT. V usage is TRBV7-2 and J usage is TRBJ1-6; D is ambiguous. Germline lookup yields CDR1 SGHTA and CDR2 FQGNSA. V was cut by 1 base and J by 7 bases, with 8 bases left in between. The CDR3 runs 14 residues.

This clonotype was observed at least ten times. V is TRBV29-1 and J is TRBJ1-3; tentatively, D is TRBD1 (6 bases). The CDR3 sequence is 13 residues long. The ends were cut back, 3 bases at V and 1 base at J, with 7 bases in the middle. Germline CDR1 and CDR2: SQVTM and ANQGSEA. The CDR3 is CSVERGSGNTIYF. The CDR3 DNA sequence: TGCAGCGTTGAGAGGGGGTCTGGAAACACCATATATTTT.

This clonotype showed up many times. The J gene is TRBJ1-3, the V gene TRBV28, with TRBD1 identical over 7 bases. The CDR3 extends over 16 amino acids. Losses at the gene ends were 4 bases for V and 1 base for J; bases not matched to a gene: 7. Germline values: CDR1 MDHEN, CDR2 SYDVKM. The CDR3 loop reads CASSSSGQVSGNTIYF. Written as DNA, the CDR3 is TGTGCCAGCAGTTCCAGCGGACAGGTTTCTGGAAACACCATATATTTT.

V gene TRBV7-8 combines with J gene TRBJ1-5; 7 nucleotides line up with TRBD1. Losses at the gene ends were 2 bases for V and 4 bases for J; bases not matched to a gene: 14. Germline loops: CDR1 SGHVS, CDR2 FQNEAQ. The CDR3 contains 18 residues. CDR3 nucleotide sequence: TGTGCCAGCAGCTTACCCGGACAGGACCCCTCTTGGAATCAGCCCCAGCATTTT. Translating it yields CASSLPGQDPSWNQPQHF.

This rearrangement joins TRBV7-9 to TRBJ1-4, with a tentative D call TRBD1 (5 bases). Deletions cut 4 bases from V and 1 base from J, with 10 bases between. This CDR3 contains 15 residues. Germline CDR1 and CDR2: SEHNR and FQNEAQ (reference sequence). The CDR3 loop is CASSSDSLTNEKLFF. In nucleotides, the CDR3 is TGTGCCAGCAGCTCCGACAGTTTAACTAATGAAAAACTGTTTTTT.

This clonotype was seen more than once but under ten times. This chain joins TRBV20-1 and TRBJ2-1; TRBD2 might be the D (7 bases). Germline-derived CDR1 and CDR2 are DFQATT and SNEGSKA (reference sequence). Trimming shortened V by 1 base and J by 2 bases, and 15 bases separated the two germline ends. This CDR3 spans 16 amino acids. The CDR3 bases are TGCAGTGCTAGAGTCACAGGGAGGGTTACCTACAATGAGCAGTTCTTC. This gives the protein CSARVTGRVTYNEQFF.

This chain connects TRBV12-5 to TRBJ2-7; D is possibly TRBD1 or TRBD2 (5 bases each). The ends were cut back, 2 bases at V and 3 bases at J, with 17 bases in the middle. This CDR3 contains 16 residues. The germline gives CDR1 LGHNT, CDR2 FRNRAP. This chain's CDR3 is CASGLKFGTGNYEQYF. The CDR3, as DNA: TGTGCTAGTGGTTTGAAGTTCGGGACGGGAAACTACGAGCAGTACTTC.

The genes are TRBV20-1 and TRBJ2-1, with a possible D match to TRBD1 (6 bases). The germline V and J ends were trimmed by 0 bases and 4 bases, with 13 bases remaining between them. Germline V gene sequence: CDR1 DFQATT, CDR2 SNEGSKA (reference sequence). CDR3 length: 15 residues. In nucleotides, the CDR3 is TGCAGTGCTAGAGATCTCGTGACAGGATACAATGAGCAGTTCTTC. As protein: CSARDLVTGYNEQFF.

V usage is TRBV18 and J usage is TRBJ1-5; D call uncertain. Germline V gene data show CDR1 as KGHSH and CDR2 as LQKENI. CDR3 length: 15 amino acids. Trimming left V 2 bases short and J 4 bases short, with 12 bases between. The CDR3 here is CASSPNVNGNQPQHF. The CDR3, as DNA: TGTGCCAGCTCACCAAATGTAAACGGAAATCAGCCCCAGCATTTT.

This clonotype was observed at least ten times. The chain employs TRBV27 and TRBJ1-1, with 11 nucleotides matching TRBD1. From germline, CDR1 is MNHEY and CDR2 SMNVEV (reference sequence). This CDR3 contains 15 residues. The V and J ends lost 5 bases and 9 bases, in that order; junction bases with no gene match: 11. CDR3: CASSKLRDRGGKAFF. The CDR3 DNA is TGTGCCAGCAGTAAACTCCGGGACAGGGGGGGAAAAGCTTTCTTT.